This T cell receptor beta chain was observed in a study of cytomegalovirus exposure and HLA in healthy donors. This clone was observed a single time. Though nominally healthy at sampling, donors likely had unrecorded immune exposures. With 60 Vbeta and 13 Jbeta primers, the PCR was carried out. Source study methods: An analysis performed later counted about 80 million unique TCR beta chains (approximately 11 million of them shared). Measured with immunoSEQ multiplex PCR; TCRdb has only the in-frame clones, and not every one. That table supplies the V and J calls and clone size; D and trimming were determined from the DNA. The sample carries about 200,000 clones, 70% to 80% recorded once. The CDR3 is 18 residues long. Germline V gene data show CDR1 as SEHNR and CDR2 as FQNEAQ (reference sequence). Trimming pared 3 bases from V and 1 base from J, leaving 20 bases between.

The specimen was PBMCs. The TCR was taken from a girl aged 5-17 years in good health and CMV-seropositive. V and J are TRBV7-9 and TRBJ2-3, with D possibly matching TRBD2 (7 bases). CDR3 coding DNA: TGTGCCAGCAGCTTGGGGGGGGCCTCGGTTCTTGGCACAGATACGCAGTATTTT. Translating it yields CASSLGGASVLGTDTQYF. The full variable domain, in which reference TRBV7-9 and TRBJ2-3 provide the parts outside the CDR3, is DTGVSQNPRHKITKRGQNVTFRCDPISEHNRLYWYRQTLGQGPEFLTYFQNEAQLEKSRLLSDRFSAERPKGSFSTLEIQRTEQGDSAMYLCASSLGGASVLGTDTQYFGPGTRLTVL.